This record looks at one T cell receptor (beta chain) sequence and its context. Its specificity is unknown. Clones were sequenced by immunoSEQ multiplex PCR, and TCRdb holds only the in-frame ones, with some missing. Of 150,000 to 180,000 clones in the sample, about 90% are singletons; the top ten hold about 5%. The entry originates in a study of T cell responses to AZD1222 COVID-19 vaccine. The study's findings and limits: Only a handful of AZD1222 recipients, six or seven in all, had baseline seropositivity.

The CDR3 contains 13 residues. V lost 8 bases to trimming and J lost 0 bases, with 8 bases between them. CDR1 and CDR2 (germline): KGHSH, LQKENI. The sequencing used peripheral blood, collected on day 0 of MenACWY control vaccination. This receptor was obtained from an adult in good health. The chain recombines TRBV18 with TRBJ1-5; no firm D call. CDR3 protein: CASTTLSNQPQHF. The CDR3 DNA reads as TGTGCCAGCACAACTCTTAGCAATCAGCCCCAGCATTTT.